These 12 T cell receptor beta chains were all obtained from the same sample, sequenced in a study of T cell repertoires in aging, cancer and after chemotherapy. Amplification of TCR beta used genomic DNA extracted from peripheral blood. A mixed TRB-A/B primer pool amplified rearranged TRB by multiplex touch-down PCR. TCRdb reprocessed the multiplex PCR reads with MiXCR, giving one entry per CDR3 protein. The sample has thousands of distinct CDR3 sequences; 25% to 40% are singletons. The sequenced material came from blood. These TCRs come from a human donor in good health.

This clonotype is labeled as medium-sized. The CDR3 DNA reads TGCAGCGTTCTTGACAGCGATTCCTACAATGAGCAGTTCTTC. This translates into CSVLDSDSYNEQFF. The chain employs TRBV29-1 and TRBJ2-1; the D gene is possibly TRBD1 (5 bases). V shed 5 bases and J shed 1 base, with 12 bases lying between them. Germline V lookup: CDR1 SQVTM, CDR2 ANQGSEA. This CDR3 contains 14 residues.

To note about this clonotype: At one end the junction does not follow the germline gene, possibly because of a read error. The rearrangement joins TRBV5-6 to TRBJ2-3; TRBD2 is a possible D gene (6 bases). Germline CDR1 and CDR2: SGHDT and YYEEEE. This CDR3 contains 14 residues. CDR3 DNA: TGCGCCAGCAGCCAGAGACTAGTGTCAGATACGCAGTATTTT. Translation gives CASSQRLVSDTQYF.

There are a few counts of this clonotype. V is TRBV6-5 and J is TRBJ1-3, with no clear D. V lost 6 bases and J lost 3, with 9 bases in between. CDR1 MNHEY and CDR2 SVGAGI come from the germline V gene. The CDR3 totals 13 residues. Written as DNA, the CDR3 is TGTGCCAGCAGGCTACGATTTGGAAACACCATATATTTT. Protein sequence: CASRLRFGNTIYF.

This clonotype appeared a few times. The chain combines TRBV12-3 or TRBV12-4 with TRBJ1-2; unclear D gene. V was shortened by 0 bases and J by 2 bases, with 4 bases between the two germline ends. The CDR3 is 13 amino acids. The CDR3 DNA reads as TGTGCCAGCAGTTTAGCGGGGAACTATGGCTACACCTTC. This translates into CASSLAGNYGYTF.

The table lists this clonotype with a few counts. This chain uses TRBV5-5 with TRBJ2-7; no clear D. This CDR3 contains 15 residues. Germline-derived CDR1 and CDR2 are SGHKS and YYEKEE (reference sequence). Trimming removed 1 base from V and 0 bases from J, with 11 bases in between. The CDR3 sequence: CASSLFPESSYEQYF. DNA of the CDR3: TGTGCCAGCAGCTTGTTCCCTGAGAGCTCCTACGAGCAGTACTTC.

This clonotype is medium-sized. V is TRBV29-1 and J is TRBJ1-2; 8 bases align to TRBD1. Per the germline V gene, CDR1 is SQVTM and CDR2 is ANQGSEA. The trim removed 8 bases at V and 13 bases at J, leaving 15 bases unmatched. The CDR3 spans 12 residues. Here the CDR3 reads CSPLRETGEGTF. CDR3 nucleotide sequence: TGCAGCCCATTACGAGAGACAGGGGAGGGCACCTTC. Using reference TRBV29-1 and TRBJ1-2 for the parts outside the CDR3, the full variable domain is SAVISQKPSRDICQRGTSLTIQCQVDSQVTMMFWYRQQPGQSLTLIATANQGSEATYESGFVIDKFPISRPNLTFSTLTVSNMSPEDSSIYLCSPLRETGEGTFGSGTRLTVV.

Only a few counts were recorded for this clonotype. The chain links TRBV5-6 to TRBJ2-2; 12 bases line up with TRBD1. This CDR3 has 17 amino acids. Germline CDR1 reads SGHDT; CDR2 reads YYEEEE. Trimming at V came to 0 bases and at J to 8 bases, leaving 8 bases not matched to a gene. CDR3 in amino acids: CASSLELGQGAGGELFF. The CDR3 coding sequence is TGTGCCAGCAGCTTGGAATTGGGACAGGGGGCTGGAGGGGAGCTGTTTTTT.

DNA of the CDR3: TGTGCCAGCAGTTACTTGGGTGTTTATCAGCCCCAGCATTTT. Translating it yields CASSYLGVYQPQHF. V and J are TRBV6-5 and TRBJ1-5; D is unresolved. Germline CDR1 is MNHEY and CDR2 is SVGAGI. V gave up 1 base and J gave up 5 bases, with 9 bases separating them. There are 14 residues in the CDR3.

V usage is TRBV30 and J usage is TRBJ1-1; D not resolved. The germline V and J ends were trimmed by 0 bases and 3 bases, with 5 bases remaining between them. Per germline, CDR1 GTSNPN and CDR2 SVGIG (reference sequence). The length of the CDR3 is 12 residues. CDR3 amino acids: CAWSVKDTEAFF. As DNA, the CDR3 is TGTGCCTGGAGTGTAAAGGACACTGAAGCTTTCTTT.

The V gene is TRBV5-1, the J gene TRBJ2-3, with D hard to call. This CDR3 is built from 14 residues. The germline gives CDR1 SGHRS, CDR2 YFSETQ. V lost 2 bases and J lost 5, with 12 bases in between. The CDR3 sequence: CASSLEKGIDTQYF. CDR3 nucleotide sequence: TGCGCCAGCAGCTTAGAGAAGGGAATAGATACGCAGTATTTT.

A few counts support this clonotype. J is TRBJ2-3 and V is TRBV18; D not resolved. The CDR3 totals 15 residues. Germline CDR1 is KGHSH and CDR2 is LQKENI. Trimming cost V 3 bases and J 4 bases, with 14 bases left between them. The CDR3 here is CASSPGLESADTQYF. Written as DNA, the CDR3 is TGTGCCAGCTCACCGGGCTTAGAATCGGCAGATACGCAGTATTTT.

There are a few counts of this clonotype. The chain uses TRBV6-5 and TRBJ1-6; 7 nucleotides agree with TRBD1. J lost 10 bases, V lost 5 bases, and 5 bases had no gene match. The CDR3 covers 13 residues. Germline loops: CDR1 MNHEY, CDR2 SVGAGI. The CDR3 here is CASSDRALSPLHF. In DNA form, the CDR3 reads TGTGCCAGCAGTGACAGGGCTCTGTCACCCCTCCACTTT.